These 22 T cell receptor beta chains share one sample of origin, sequenced in a study of T cells expressing NK-cell markers. TCRdb derives one entry per CDR3 protein from the 5' RACE reads, leaving out DNA. The sample has 350,000 to 450,000 distinct CDR3 sequences. The specimen sequenced was blood T cells: a sorted CD56 or NKG2C T cell subset, CD4+ or CD8+ T cells, or bulk PBMC T cells (not recorded which). Source of these receptors: a man aged 18-70 years in good health.

The chain has TRBV7-2 and TRBJ2-1; with no DNA, the TCRdb D assignment of TRBD2 cannot be verified. Germline CDR1 and CDR2: SGHTA and FQGNSA. The CDR3 covers 14 residues. The CDR3 reads CASSNSRLAGEQFF.

This chain connects TRBV12-3 or TRBV12-4 to TRBJ2-7; checking the TCRdb D call of TRBD1 is not possible without DNA. The CDR3 consists of 13 residues. CDR3 in amino acids: CASSRRIGYEQYF.

The chain employs TRBV7-9 and TRBJ1-2; TCRdb names TRBD1, which stays unverified in the absence of DNA. The CDR3 covers 14 residues. CDR1 and CDR2 (germline): SEHNR, FQNEAQ (reference sequence). CDR3 amino acids: CASTKGEANYGYTF.

The V gene is TRBV3-1, the J gene TRBJ2-4; the D gene TCRdb calls, TRBD1, cannot be checked with no DNA. CDR1 and CDR2 from the germline V gene are LGHDT and YNNKEL (reference sequence). This CDR3 is 13 amino acids long. The CDR3 sequence: CASSPGPVDIQYF.

This chain uses TRBV7-2 with TRBJ2-1; TCRdb's assignment of TRBD2 cannot be checked, as there is no DNA. The CDR3 sequence is 14 residues long. The germline CDR1 and CDR2 sequences are SGHTA and FQGNSA. The CDR3 reads CASSPSEHYNEQFF.

V gene TRBV24-1 combines with J gene TRBJ2-1; TCRdb's assignment of TRBD1 cannot be checked, as there is no DNA. The V gene's germline CDR1 is KGHDR and CDR2 SFDVKD. CDR3 length equals 14 residues. CDR3 amino acids: CATSDWRQGNEQFF.

The chain has TRBV5-1 and TRBJ2-7; the D gene TCRdb calls, TRBD1, cannot be checked with no DNA. The CDR3 length is 16 residues. Germline V gene data show CDR1 as SGHRS and CDR2 as YFSETQ. CDR3 sequence: CASSRRPGQGFFEQYF.

The chain carries TRBV7-9 and TRBJ2-2; TCRdb's D gene call, TRBD1, goes unchecked for lack of DNA. The germline V gene encodes CDR1 SEHNR and CDR2 FQNEAQ (reference sequence). This CDR3 is built from 16 residues. CDR3 sequence: CASSPSGGASTGELFF.

The CDR3 loop is CASSRDRNSGTGELFF. The chain links TRBV18 to TRBJ2-2; lacking DNA, the TRBD1 call made by TCRdb goes unchecked. This CDR3 spans 16 amino acids. CDR1 is KGHSH, CDR2 LQKENI, per germline.

CDR3 protein: CASSQVFSKLGTDTQYF. V is TRBV14 and J is TRBJ2-3. CDR3 length: 17 amino acids. Germline V gives CDR1 SGHDN, CDR2 FVKESK.

This chain joins TRBV21-1 and TRBJ1-6. TRBV21-1 is tagged as a pseudogene. The CDR3 consists of 16 residues. CDR3 residues: CASSENLRHYNSPLHF.

V usage is TRBV2 and J usage is TRBJ1-6. Germline V gene sequence: CDR1 SNHLY, CDR2 FYNNEI. The CDR3 runs to 13 residues. The CDR3: CASRPLNNSPLHF.

The chain employs TRBV10-3 and TRBJ2-7. This CDR3 contains 13 residues. In germline, CDR1 is ENHRY, CDR2 SYGVKD. Here the CDR3 reads CAISESGLPEQYF.

The chain is built from TRBV5-1 and TRBJ2-1; TCRdb's D call of TRBD1 is untestable without DNA. The germline V gene has CDR1 SGHRS and CDR2 YFSETQ. The CDR3 loop spans 16 amino acids. The CDR3 region is CASSLALRQGLDEQFF.

The rearrangement joins TRBV29-1 to TRBJ2-5; TCRdb reports TRBD2, a call that lacks DNA to check it against. This CDR3 is built from 15 residues. Germline values: CDR1 SQVTM, CDR2 ANQGSEA. The CDR3: CSSRLAGSHKETQYF. The variable domain in full, completed from reference TRBV29-1 and TRBJ2-5, reads SAVISQKPSRDICQRGTSLTIQCQVDSQVTMMFWYRQQPGQSLTLIATANQGSEATYESGFVIDKFPISRPNLTFSTLTVSNMSPEDSSIYLCSSRLAGSHKETQYFGPGTRLLVL.

This chain's CDR3 is CASSPRGRTTDTQYF. This chain joins TRBV7-9 and TRBJ2-3; no DNA is available, so the TRBD1 call from TCRdb remains unchecked. There are 15 residues in the CDR3. CDR1 and CDR2 from the germline V gene are SEHNR and FQNEAQ (reference sequence).

The V and J genes are TRBV24-1 and TRBJ1-5. Germline values: CDR1 KGHDR, CDR2 SFDVKD. This CDR3 is built from 14 residues. CDR3 residues: CATSAGGFNQPQHF.

The chain employs TRBV10-1 and TRBJ1-6; TCRdb proposes TRBD1, but this gene call is untestable without DNA. The CDR3 is 14 residues long. Germline CDR1 is WNHNN and CDR2 is SYGVQD (reference sequence). The CDR3 region is CASKGKHRSKALHF.

The J gene is TRBJ2-7, the V gene TRBV28; TCRdb calls TRBD1, which cannot be checked without DNA. The CDR3 has 15 amino acids. In germline, CDR1 is MDHEN, CDR2 SYDVKM. CDR3 residues: CASMKPGSSGWEQYF.

The V and J genes are TRBV20-1 and TRBJ1-6. Germline loops: CDR1 DFQATT, CDR2 SNEGSKA (reference sequence). There are 14 residues in the CDR3. CDR3 protein: CSARAGLMQSPLHF.

V usage is TRBV27 and J usage is TRBJ2-7; the TCRdb call, TRBD2, lacks DNA for checking. This CDR3 has 13 amino acids. Germline CDR1 is MNHEY and CDR2 is SMNVEV (reference sequence). CDR3 region: CASGTPQRYEQYF.

The V gene is TRBV3-1, the J gene TRBJ2-7; the TCRdb D gene call, TRBD2, has no DNA to confirm it. The CDR3 is 15 amino acids. The germline V gene has CDR1 LGHDT and CDR2 YNNKEL (reference sequence). The CDR3 is CASSQGPSGEWEQYF.